The 15 T cell receptor beta chains reported below all come from one sample, sequenced in a study of cytomegalovirus exposure and HLA in healthy donors. The primer mix had 60 Vbeta and 13 Jbeta primers. TCRdb keeps only in-frame clones here, not all; method: immunoSEQ multiplex PCR. Its table lists tens of thousands of clones. What was sequenced was PBMCs. The receptors were gathered from a woman between 25 and 40 years old in good health and CMV-seronegative.

The chain employs TRBV2 and TRBJ2-5; 7 bases fit TRBD2. The J call could be wrong; TRBJ2-7 is a better fit for the DNA end. Germline CDR1 is SNHLY and CDR2 is FYNNEI. The CDR3 has 13 amino acids. The CDR3 region has the DNA TGTGCCAGCAGGGGGAGGGAAGCCTACGAGCAGTACTTC. Translating gives CASRGREAYEQYF.

The J gene is TRBJ2-2, the V gene TRBV15; maybe TRBD1 (5 bases). The V end lost 0 bases, the J end lost 2 bases, and 7 bases lay between the germline ends. CDR3 length: 15 residues. Germline assignment: CDR1 LNHNV and CDR2 YYDKDF (reference sequence). This chain's CDR3 is CATSRDRANTGELFF. CDR3 DNA sequence: TGTGCCACCAGCAGAGACAGGGCTAACACCGGGGAGCTGTTTTTT.

A note on this clone: Other DNA sequences from this sample encode an identical CDR3 as well. The V call is TRBV9, the J call TRBJ2-7; 12 bases map to TRBD2. The V gene end was trimmed by 3 bases and the J gene end by 4 bases; junction bases not matched to a gene: 2. Germline V gene data show CDR1 as SGDLS and CDR2 as YYNGEE. The CDR3 totals 14 residues. CDR3 in amino acids: CASSGLAGGYEQYF. CDR3 nucleotide sequence: TGTGCCAGCAGCGGCCTAGCGGGAGGGTACGAGCAGTACTTC.

J is TRBJ2-7 and V is TRBV28; D gene unclear. CDR1 and CDR2 from the germline V gene are MDHEN and SYDVKM. V lost 11 bases and J 4 bases, leaving 15 bases between the germline ends. The CDR3 loop spans 12 amino acids. Here the CDR3 DNA reads TGTGCCTCTCGGCAGATAGCTTACGAGCAGTACTTC. Translation: CASRQIAYEQYF.

The chain employs TRBV30 and TRBJ1-5; a weak D match, TRBD1 (5 bases). The CDR3 has 14 residues. Germline V lookup: CDR1 GTSNPN, CDR2 SVGIG (reference sequence). Trimming removed 1 base from V and 7 bases from J, with 14 bases in between. The CDR3 reads CAWSGVQGAQPQHF. The CDR3 DNA is TGTGCCTGGAGTGGGGTTCAGGGCGCACAGCCCCAGCATTTT.

V and J are TRBV5-1 and TRBJ2-3; the match to TRBD1 covers 7 bases. The CDR3 contains 15 residues. Per the germline V gene, CDR1 is SGHRS and CDR2 is YFSETQ. The V and J ends lost 0 bases and 4 bases, in that order; junction bases with no gene match: 5. The CDR3 sequence is CASSLADRVADTQYF. The CDR3 DNA is TGCGCCAGCAGCTTGGCCGACAGGGTGGCAGATACGCAGTATTTT.

This chain joins TRBV7-2 and TRBJ2-3; a possible D gene is TRBD2 (5 bases). The CDR3 sequence is 16 residues long. The V gene lost 3 bases and the J gene lost 5 bases, with 18 bases spanning the gap. Looked up from germline, CDR1 is SGHTA and CDR2 is FQGNSA. For the CDR3, the DNA is TGTGCCAGCAGCTTCGGGTCTAGCCCTCAATTAGATACGCAGTATTTT. This sequence encodes CASSFGSSPQLDTQYF.

V usage is TRBV28 and J usage is TRBJ2-1, with 13 bases identical to TRBD2. The CDR3 consists of 16 residues. CDR1 is MDHEN, CDR2 SYDVKM, per germline. With V trimmed by 6 bases and J by 9 bases, 11 bases remained unmatched. This CDR3 reads CASRPPGTSGTSEQFF. In DNA, the CDR3 is TGTGCCAGCAGACCTCCCGGGACTAGCGGGACTAGTGAGCAGTTCTTC.

V and J are TRBV6-5 and TRBJ2-3; maybe TRBD2 (5 bases). Trimming removed 5 bases from V and 6 bases from J, with 18 bases in between. The V gene's germline CDR1 is MNHEY and CDR2 SVGAGI. The CDR3 has 15 residues. CDR3 amino acids: CASSHPRGVDDTQYF. As DNA, the CDR3 is TGTGCCAGCAGTCACCCCCGGGGTGTAGACGATACGCAGTATTTT.

The gene calls are TRBV5-1 and TRBJ2-7; the match to TRBD2 covers 8 bases. Looked up from germline, CDR1 is SGHRS and CDR2 is YFSETQ. The V and J ends lost 3 bases and 0 bases, in that order; junction bases with no gene match: 11. The CDR3 length is 17 residues. Here the CDR3 DNA reads TGCGCCAGCAGCTCCGGGTTCCTAGCGGGCTACTCCTACGAGCAGTACTTC. It yields the protein CASSSGFLAGYSYEQYF.

The CDR3 spells CASSVGPDPTGEQYF. As DNA, the CDR3 is TGTGCCAGCAGCGTAGGCCCGGACCCCACAGGCGAGCAGTACTTC. The V gene is TRBV9, the J gene TRBJ2-7; possibly TRBD1 for D (5 bases). The ends were cut back, 0 bases at V and 6 bases at J, with 16 bases in the middle. Germline values: CDR1 SGDLS, CDR2 YYNGEE. The CDR3 is 15 amino acids.

Of note for this clone: At one of its ends the junction is not consistent with the germline gene, which may arise from a read error. The chain is built from TRBV30 and TRBJ2-5; a weak D match, TRBD1 (5 bases). Germline values: CDR1 GTSNPN, CDR2 SVGIG (reference sequence). The CDR3 contains 10 residues. The CDR3 protein is CAWSVRGRNF. In DNA, the CDR3 is TGTGCCTGGAGTGTTAGGGGTAGAAACTTC.

The chain couples TRBV5-6 to TRBJ2-2; D possibly corresponds to TRBD1 (6 bases). Germline V gives CDR1 SGHDT, CDR2 YYEEEE. With 1 base removed from V and 6 bases from J, the gap between germline ends came to 16 bases. CDR3 length equals 16 residues. The CDR3 loop reads CASSLPQGERAGELFF. In nucleotides, the CDR3 is TGTGCCAGCAGCTTGCCACAGGGAGAAAGAGCCGGGGAGCTGTTTTTT.

V usage is TRBV11-2 and J usage is TRBJ1-5, with D maybe TRBD1 (6 bases). This CDR3 has 15 residues. Germline V gene lookup returns CDR1 SGHAT and CDR2 FQNNGV. Trimming cost V 4 bases and J 7 bases, with 17 bases left between them. CDR3 amino acids: CASSWGPYGGQPQHF. The CDR3 nucleotides are TGTGCCAGCAGCTGGGGGCCTTACGGCGGGCAGCCCCAGCATTTT.

This chain joins TRBV6-5 and TRBJ2-3, with 7 bases that match TRBD1. Looked up from germline, CDR1 is MNHEY and CDR2 is SVGAGI. This CDR3 has 15 amino acids. V lost 6 bases, J lost 4 bases, and 10 bases stayed unmatched. CDR3 nucleotides: TGTGCCAGCAGCCCACGACAGGGCTTCGCAGATACGCAGTATTTT. Encoded protein: CASSPRQGFADTQYF.